This T cell receptor beta chain was recorded in a study of T-cell reconstitution after alpha-beta-depleted transplantation in children (TCRdb year 2016). Looking at the study overall: The study quantitatively tracked T-cell immune reconstitution after TCRalphabeta/CD19-depleted allogeneic hematopoietic cell transplantation in children using TCR repertoire profiling. Results and caveats for the whole study, not just this receptor: The high TCRbeta diversity at day 60 in some patients was ascribed to recipient T cells and intrathymic progenitors that had survived conditioning. The apparently early recovery of alphabetaT-cell counts about two months after transplant reportedly depended on only several hundred rapidly expanded clones that came from non-depleted graft cells. Over the following months the frequencies of hyperexpanded clones went down, and after one year T-cell counts and TCRbeta diversity were mostly credited to newly produced T cells.

Library preparation used PCR. The sequencing machine was an Illumina HiSeq 2500. TCR library preparation used molecular barcoding, with unique molecular identifiers applied to normalize quantification of the TCRbeta repertoire. TCRdb took the public reads, trimmed them with fastp at Q25, ran MiXCR for clone calling and kept in-frame beta chains. CDR3 protein sequences are deduplicated, and each keeps its most common genes and DNA. Present in this sample are hundreds of thousands of distinct CDR3 sequences, around 13% of which were seen just once. The ten largest clonotypes hold 0.65% to 0.9% of the sample. From the cysteine through the phenylalanine, the CDR3 covers 13 amino acids. Solely the CDR3 DNA is kept, with 39 bases framed from the first base. CDR1 and CDR2 are read off the germline V gene as ENHRY and SYGVKD. Relative to germline, V is missing 3 bases and J is missing 9 bases, with 4 bases of the junction outside any gene match.

This clonotype was counted between two and nine times. No antigen is known for it. Base quality data are lacking; no much larger clone is found one base away. Interpreted using the paper, the treatment or condition label stands for: allogeneic hematopoietic cell transplantation with graft depleted of TCRalphabeta T cells and CD19 B cells. The children who served as transplant recipients had been given grafts of TCRalphabeta/CD19-depleted allogeneic hematopoietic cells. The clonotype comes from a girl aged 2-10 years with congenital amegakaryocytic thrombocytopenia, due to receive a stem cell transplant. The rearrangement joined TRBV10-3 to TRBJ2-1; TRBD2 matches 8 bases in the middle. The material sequenced was PBMCs, taken before TCRalphabeta/CD19-depleted stem cell transplant. This receptor has the CDR3 CAISDGREGEQFF. The sequenced DNA: TGTGCCATCAGTGATGGACGGGAGGGTGAGCAGTTCTTC.